This TCR beta chain originates from a study of immune cell composition in non-small cell lung cancer. The V gene lost 3 bases and the J gene lost 1 base, with 7 bases spanning the gap. The CDR3 length is 15 residues. Germline CDR1 reads KGHSH; CDR2 reads LQKENI. Clones were read by immunoSEQ multiplex PCR, and TCRdb kept only the in-frame ones, dropping some. The sample carries under 11,000 clones, about 60% recorded once. General observations from the study: It was not proven that tumour-reactive clones equal dominant tumour-associated clones.

There are a few counts of this clone. Its antigen remains unknown. The rearrangement joins TRBV18 to TRBJ2-6; D is unclear. This sequence originates from a human donor with non-small cell lung cancer. The sample was lung tumor tissue. CDR3: CASSPFRSGANVLTF. The CDR3 DNA reads as TGTGCCAGCTCACCCTTCAGGTCTGGGGCCAACGTCCTGACTTTC.